This paragraph reports one TCR beta chain. This record belongs to a study of OX40 agonist ivuxolimab in advanced cancers. This CDR3 is 15 amino acids long. CDR1 and CDR2 (germline): SNHLY, FYNNEI. Trimming removed 6 bases from V and 0 bases from J; junction bases left unmatched: 7. This table comes from immunoSEQ multiplex PCR, and its TCRdb copy is limited to in-frame clones, with some not included. The table has more than 80,000 clones, roughly 89% seen once. This specimen consisted of CD4+ or CD8+ T cells sorted from blood, obtained in a trial of the OX40 agonist ivuxolimab. The source of this sequence is an adult with an advanced solid tumor such as melanoma, head and neck, liver or kidney cancer. The J gene is TRBJ2-7, the V gene TRBV2; 8 nucleotides line up with TRBD2. The CDR3 DNA reads TGTGCCAGCAGCCTACTAGCGGCGATCTCCTACGAGCAGTACTTC. Its protein product is CASSLLAAISYEQYF.